The 28 T cell receptor beta chains in this list originate from one sample, sequenced in a study of shared clonotypes between healthy human individuals. The protocol was immunoSEQ multiplex PCR, while the TCRdb copy is restricted to in-frame clones and leaves out a portion. This table holds fewer than 100,000 clones, roughly two thirds found once. The sample taken for sequencing was memory CD8+ T cells sorted from blood. Subset defined: CD45RO+ cells pooled with CCR7-negative TemRA cells. The source is a young man in good health.

This clone was recorded only once. For the CDR3, the DNA is TGTGCTAGACTACAACGATCCTGGATAGGGCTAGCGGGCCTCTCCTACAATGAGCAGTTCTTC. This codes for CARLQRSWIGLAGLSYNEQFF. The J gene is TRBJ2-1, the V gene TRBV12-5; 8 bases are a match to TRBD2. Per the germline V gene, CDR1 is LGHNT and CDR2 is FRNRAP. This CDR3 has 21 residues. V lost 9 bases, J lost 0 bases, and 25 bases stayed unmatched.

This chain joins TRBV28 and TRBJ1-5; the D is unclear. Germline CDR1 and CDR2: MDHEN and SYDVKM. V was pared by 5 bases and J by 2 bases, with 13 bases between. The CDR3 is 15 residues long. DNA of the CDR3: TGTGCCAGCAGTCCCACCCAGGCGGGCAATCAGCCCCAGCATTTT. It specifies CASSPTQAGNQPQHF. The whole variable domain, remainder taken from reference TRBV28 and TRBJ1-5, is DVKVTQSSRYLVKRTGEKVFLECVQDMDHENMFWYRQDPGLGLRLIYFSYDVKMKEKGDIPEGYSVSREKKERFSLILESASTNQTSMYLCASSPTQAGNQPQHFGDGTRLSIL.

The chain has TRBV19 and TRBJ2-1; 16 nucleotides match TRBD2. Trimming took 5 bases from V and 3 from J; bases not matched to a gene: 7. CDR1 and CDR2 from the germline V gene are LNHDA and SQIVND (reference sequence). The CDR3 is 18 amino acids. The CDR3: CASSPGTSGRGNYNEQFF. CDR3 coding DNA: TGTGCCAGTAGTCCTGGGACTAGCGGGAGGGGTAACTACAATGAGCAGTTCTTC.

This rearrangement joins TRBV6-4 to TRBJ2-3; TRBD1 agrees at 9 bases. This CDR3 is built from 14 residues. Trimming removed 4 bases from V and 4 bases from J; junction bases left unmatched: 3. In germline, CDR1 is MRHNA, CDR2 SNTAGT. CDR3 sequence: CASSGTGEADTQYF. The CDR3 nucleotides are TGTGCCAGCAGTGGGACAGGGGAGGCAGATACGCAGTATTTT.

This clone occurred a few times. CDR3 nucleotides: TGCGCCAGCAGCCAAGAACATGGCAGCTATGGCTACACCTTC. Translated: CASSQEHGSYGYTF. The V and J genes are TRBV4-1 and TRBJ1-2, with unresolved D. The germline V and J ends were trimmed by 0 bases and 4 bases, with 9 bases remaining between them. CDR3 length: 14 amino acids. Germline V CDR1 and CDR2: MGHRA, YSYEKL.

V and J are TRBV28 and TRBJ2-4; 10 nucleotides align to TRBD2. Looked up from germline, CDR1 is MDHEN and CDR2 is SYDVKM. V was pared by 8 bases and J by 5 bases, with 9 bases of the junction left unmatched. CDR3 size: 15 residues. The CDR3: CASGELAGGENIQYF. The CDR3 bases are TGTGCCAGCGGAGAATTAGCGGGAGGAGAAAACATTCAGTACTTC.

The chain couples TRBV6-1 to TRBJ2-7, with 7 bases fitting TRBD1. The ends lost 0 bases at V and 5 bases at J; junction bases unmatched: 10. This CDR3 comprises 16 residues. Germline-derived CDR1 and CDR2 are MNHNS and SASEGT. The CDR3 DNA follows: TGTGCCAGCAGTGAAGCGCCGAGGGGGCGCCCGCACGAGCAGTACTTC. It encodes CASSEAPRGRPHEQYF.

V is TRBV5-4 and J is TRBJ2-7; D perhaps matches TRBD2 (5 bases). The CDR3 sequence is 13 residues long. V shed 5 bases and J shed 11 bases, with 20 bases lying between them. The germline V gene encodes CDR1 SGHNT and CDR2 YYREEE (reference sequence). The CDR3, as DNA: TGTGCCAGCAGACATCGGGGTCCATTAGGTAAGTACTTC. Translated: CASRHRGPLGKYF.

In its sample, this clone was seen once. The chain links TRBV28 to TRBJ1-5; possible D gene TRBD1, 5 bases. The V end lost 7 bases, the J end lost 9 bases, and 13 bases lay between the germline ends. The germline CDR1 and CDR2 sequences are MDHEN and SYDVKM. This CDR3 spans 12 amino acids. The CDR3 nucleotides read TGTGCCAGCAAGAGGGGACCTTCGCCCCAGCATTTT. Amino acids: CASKRGPSPQHF.

This clone has more than one count but fewer than ten. This rearrangement joins TRBV28 to TRBJ2-1; unclear D gene. The CDR3 runs 12 residues. Trimming left V 2 bases short and J 8 bases short, with 7 bases between. Germline CDR1 MDHEN, CDR2 SYDVKM. CDR3 bases: TGTGCCAGCAGTTTAATGGTCTATGAGCAGTTCTTC. This translates into CASSLMVYEQFF.

The chain joins TRBV7-9 to TRBJ2-5, with a weak D call TRBD1 (5 bases). The CDR3 runs to 15 residues. V shed 5 bases and J shed 2 bases, with 15 bases lying between them. CDR1 and CDR2 from the germline V gene are SEHNR and FQNEAQ (reference sequence). CDR3 sequence: CASSLVTVPQETQYF. The CDR3 region has the DNA TGTGCCAGCAGCCTTGTGACAGTCCCACAAGAGACCCAGTACTTC.

The rearrangement links TRBV11-2 to TRBJ2-1; tentatively, D is TRBD1 (7 bases). The CDR3 contains 14 residues. V lost 2 bases, J lost 8 bases, and 13 bases lay in between. Germline CDR1 reads SGHAT; CDR2 reads FQNNGV. The CDR3 DNA is TGTGCCAGCAGCTTATACAGGGGAGGCTATGAGCAGTTCTTC. This sequence encodes CASSLYRGGYEQFF.

Regarding this clone: This probably arose from a read error, given a far larger clone one base away. The chain recombines TRBV6-1 with TRBJ1-5, with D perhaps matching TRBD1 (5 bases). The CDR3 is made up of 15 amino acids. Germline V gene data show CDR1 as MNHNS and CDR2 as SASEGT. The CDR3 region is CTSSEATVGHQPQHF. The CDR3 region has the DNA TGTACCAGCAGTGAAGCGACAGTAGGTCATCAGCCCCAGCATTTT.

The chain couples TRBV21-1 to TRBJ2-7; TRBD1, the table's D call, was not compared with the DNA. TRBV21-1 is given as a pseudogene. The CDR3 spans 14 residues. The CDR3 protein is CASSKRATGLEQYF. The CDR3, as DNA: TGTGCCAGCAGCAAAAGGGCAACAGGGCTTGAGCAGTACTTC.

Details on this clone: The sample has other DNA sequences that encode this CDR3 too. The chain couples TRBV28 to TRBJ2-7; D is uncertain. The germline V and J ends were trimmed by 6 bases and 2 bases, with 8 bases remaining between them. The germline V gene encodes CDR1 MDHEN and CDR2 SYDVKM. The CDR3 is 12 residues long. DNA of the CDR3: TGTGCCAGCAGGGCAGCTACCTACGAGCAGTACTTC. Encoded protein: CASRAATYEQYF.

The genes are TRBV6-5 and TRBJ1-2; TRBD1 matches at 8 bases. After removal of 5 bases from V and 4 bases from J, the junction contained 9 bases not matched to a gene. The germline V gene has CDR1 MNHEY and CDR2 SVGAGI. This CDR3 spans 15 amino acids. The CDR3 DNA is TGTGCCAGCAGTCAACAGGGGGGGGCCGGCTATGGCTACACCTTC. Protein sequence: CASSQQGGAGYGYTF.

The chain recombines TRBV5-1 with TRBJ2-7; D is possibly TRBD1 or TRBD2 (5 bases each). Per the germline V gene, CDR1 is SGHRS and CDR2 is YFSETQ. This CDR3 has 15 amino acids. Between the trimmed V and J ends, which lost 5 bases and 0 bases, there was a span of 15 bases. The CDR3 spells CASRPGTSPSYEQYF. In DNA, the CDR3 is TGCGCCAGCAGGCCCGGGACCTCACCCTCCTACGAGCAGTACTTC.

This chain uses TRBV19 with TRBJ2-5; D is uncertain. Germline V lookup: CDR1 LNHDA, CDR2 SQIVND (reference sequence). The germline V and J ends were trimmed by 3 bases and 7 bases, with 9 bases remaining between them. CDR3 size: 12 residues. CDR3 DNA sequence: TGTGCCAGTAGTATTGGGAAGGGGACCCAGTACTTC. It encodes CASSIGKGTQYF.

V and J are TRBV5-1 and TRBJ2-1, with TRBD1 matching 9 bases. CDR3 size: 17 residues. V gave up 2 bases and J gave up 8 bases; unmatched junction bases: 14. Germline lookup yields CDR1 SGHRS and CDR2 YFSETQ. CDR3: CASSFGSGTGRMDEQFF. CDR3 bases: TGCGCCAGCAGCTTTGGCAGCGGGACAGGGAGGATGGATGAGCAGTTCTTC.

This clone has a single count. The chain is built from TRBV6-5 and TRBJ1-1; D remains unclear. Per the germline V gene, CDR1 is MNHEY and CDR2 is SVGAGI. The CDR3 runs to 13 residues. V was cut by 6 bases and J by 2 bases, with 10 bases left in between. CDR3 sequence: CASRKAVNTEAFF. Here the CDR3 DNA reads TGTGCCAGCAGAAAGGCGGTAAACACTGAAGCTTTCTTT.

This chain joins TRBV11-2 and TRBJ2-1; 7 bases match TRBD2. The CDR3 has 15 residues. Per germline, CDR1 SGHAT and CDR2 FQNNGV. V shed 7 bases and J 6 bases; nucleotides not matched to a gene: 12. The CDR3 is CASTGEGGRTNEQFF. In DNA, the CDR3 is TGTGCCAGCACCGGCGAGGGCGGGAGAACCAATGAGCAGTTCTTC.

The rearrangement joins TRBV28 to TRBJ2-2; TRBD1 aligns across 10 bases. V dropped 1 base and J dropped 4; count of bases not matched to a gene: 9. The CDR3 is 18 residues long. Germline values: CDR1 MDHEN, CDR2 SYDVKM. The CDR3 loop is CASSLYAGQGLTTGELFF. The CDR3 nucleotides read TGTGCCAGCAGTTTATACGCGGGACAGGGGTTGACCACCGGGGAGCTGTTTTTT.

In its sample, this clone was seen once. This chain links TRBV6-5 with TRBJ2-7; TRBD2 matches at 7 bases. In germline, CDR1 is MNHEY, CDR2 SVGAGI. This CDR3 has 16 amino acids. V shed 3 bases, J shed 4 bases, and the junction held 12 bases outside the gene matches. DNA for the CDR3: TGTGCCAGCAGTTATAGGTGGGAGGGCCTGTCTTACGAGCAGTACTTC. Residues: CASSYRWEGLSYEQYF.

This clone has a handful of counts. The rearrangement links TRBV11-1 to TRBJ1-1; possibly TRBD1 for D (5 bases). CDR1 and CDR2 (germline): SGHAT, FQDESV (reference sequence). Between the trimmed V and J ends, which lost 2 bases and 7 bases, there was a span of 17 bases. The CDR3 extends over 15 amino acids. CDR3 sequence: CASSLPLGGAGEAFF. CDR3 nucleotides: TGTGCCAGCAGCTTACCCCTGGGAGGGGCCGGTGAAGCTTTCTTT. The variable domain in full, completed from reference TRBV11-1 and TRBJ1-1, reads EAEVAQSPRYKITEKSQAVAFWCDPISGHATLYWYRQILGQGPELLVQFQDESVVDDSQLPKDRFSAERLKGVDSTLKIQPAELGDSAMYLCASSLPLGGAGEAFFGQGTRLTVV.

J is TRBJ2-2 and V is TRBV6-6; 8 bases are a match to TRBD2. This CDR3 region has 14 residues. V trimming: 8 bases; J trimming: 6 bases; junction bases outside the gene matches: 8. Germline CDR1 and CDR2: MNHNY and SVGAGI (reference sequence). CDR3 region: CASRSSGISGELFF. The CDR3 DNA follows: TGTGCCAGCCGTAGTAGCGGGATTTCCGGGGAGCTGTTTTTT.

V is TRBV11-2 and J is TRBJ2-7; 7 nucleotides line up with TRBD1. V was pared by 5 bases and J by 2 bases, with 6 bases of the junction left unmatched. Germline CDR1 SGHAT, CDR2 FQNNGV. The CDR3 loop spans 14 amino acids. The CDR3 DNA sequence: TGTGCCAGCAGCAGACCGGGACAGCCCTACGAGCAGTACTTC. Its protein is CASSRPGQPYEQYF. The whole variable domain, filled in from reference TRBV11-2 and TRBJ2-7, reads EAGVAQSPRYKIIEKRQSVAFWCNPISGHATLYWYQQILGQGPKLLIQFQNNGVVDDSQLPKDRFSAERLKGVDSTLKIQPAKLEDSAVYLCASSRPGQPYEQYFGPGTRLTVT.

This clone has ten or more counts. Other DNA sequences in this specimen translate into the identical CDR3. The V and J genes are TRBV7-9 and TRBJ2-1, with 9 bases matching TRBD2. Germline-derived CDR1 and CDR2 are SEHNR and FQNEAQ (reference sequence). This CDR3 has 15 amino acids. V gave up 1 base and J gave up 7 bases; unmatched junction bases: 5. CDR3 loop: CASSLGSGRLNEQFF. Here the CDR3 DNA reads TGTGCCAGCAGCTTAGGTAGCGGGAGACTAAATGAGCAGTTCTTC. Supplemented by reference TRBV7-9 and TRBJ2-1, the full variable domain reads DTGVSQNPRHKITKRGQNVTFRCDPISEHNRLYWYRQTLGQGPEFLTYFQNEAQLEKSRLLSDRFSAERPKGSFSTLEIQRTEQGDSAMYLCASSLGSGRLNEQFFGPGTRLTVL.

The chain joins TRBV27 to TRBJ2-3; no definite D call. V was pared by 6 bases and J by 0 bases, with 7 bases between. Germline V gives CDR1 MNHEY, CDR2 SMNVEV (reference sequence). This CDR3 has 13 residues. DNA for the CDR3: TGTGCCAGCAGGTCGGACAGCACAGATACGCAGTATTTT. Amino acid sequence: CASRSDSTDTQYF.